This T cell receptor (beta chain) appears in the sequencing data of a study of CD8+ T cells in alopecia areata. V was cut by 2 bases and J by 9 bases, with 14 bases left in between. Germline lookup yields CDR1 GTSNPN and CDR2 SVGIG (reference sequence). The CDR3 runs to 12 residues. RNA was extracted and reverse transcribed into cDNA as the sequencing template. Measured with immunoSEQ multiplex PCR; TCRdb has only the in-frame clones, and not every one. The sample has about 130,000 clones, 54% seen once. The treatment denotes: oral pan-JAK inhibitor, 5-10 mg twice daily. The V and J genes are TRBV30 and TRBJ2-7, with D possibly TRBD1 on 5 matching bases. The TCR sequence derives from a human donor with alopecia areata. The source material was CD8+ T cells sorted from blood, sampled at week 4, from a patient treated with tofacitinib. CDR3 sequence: CAWSPPGKGQYF. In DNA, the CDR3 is TGTGCCTGGAGTCCTCCAGGGAAAGGGCAGTACTTC.